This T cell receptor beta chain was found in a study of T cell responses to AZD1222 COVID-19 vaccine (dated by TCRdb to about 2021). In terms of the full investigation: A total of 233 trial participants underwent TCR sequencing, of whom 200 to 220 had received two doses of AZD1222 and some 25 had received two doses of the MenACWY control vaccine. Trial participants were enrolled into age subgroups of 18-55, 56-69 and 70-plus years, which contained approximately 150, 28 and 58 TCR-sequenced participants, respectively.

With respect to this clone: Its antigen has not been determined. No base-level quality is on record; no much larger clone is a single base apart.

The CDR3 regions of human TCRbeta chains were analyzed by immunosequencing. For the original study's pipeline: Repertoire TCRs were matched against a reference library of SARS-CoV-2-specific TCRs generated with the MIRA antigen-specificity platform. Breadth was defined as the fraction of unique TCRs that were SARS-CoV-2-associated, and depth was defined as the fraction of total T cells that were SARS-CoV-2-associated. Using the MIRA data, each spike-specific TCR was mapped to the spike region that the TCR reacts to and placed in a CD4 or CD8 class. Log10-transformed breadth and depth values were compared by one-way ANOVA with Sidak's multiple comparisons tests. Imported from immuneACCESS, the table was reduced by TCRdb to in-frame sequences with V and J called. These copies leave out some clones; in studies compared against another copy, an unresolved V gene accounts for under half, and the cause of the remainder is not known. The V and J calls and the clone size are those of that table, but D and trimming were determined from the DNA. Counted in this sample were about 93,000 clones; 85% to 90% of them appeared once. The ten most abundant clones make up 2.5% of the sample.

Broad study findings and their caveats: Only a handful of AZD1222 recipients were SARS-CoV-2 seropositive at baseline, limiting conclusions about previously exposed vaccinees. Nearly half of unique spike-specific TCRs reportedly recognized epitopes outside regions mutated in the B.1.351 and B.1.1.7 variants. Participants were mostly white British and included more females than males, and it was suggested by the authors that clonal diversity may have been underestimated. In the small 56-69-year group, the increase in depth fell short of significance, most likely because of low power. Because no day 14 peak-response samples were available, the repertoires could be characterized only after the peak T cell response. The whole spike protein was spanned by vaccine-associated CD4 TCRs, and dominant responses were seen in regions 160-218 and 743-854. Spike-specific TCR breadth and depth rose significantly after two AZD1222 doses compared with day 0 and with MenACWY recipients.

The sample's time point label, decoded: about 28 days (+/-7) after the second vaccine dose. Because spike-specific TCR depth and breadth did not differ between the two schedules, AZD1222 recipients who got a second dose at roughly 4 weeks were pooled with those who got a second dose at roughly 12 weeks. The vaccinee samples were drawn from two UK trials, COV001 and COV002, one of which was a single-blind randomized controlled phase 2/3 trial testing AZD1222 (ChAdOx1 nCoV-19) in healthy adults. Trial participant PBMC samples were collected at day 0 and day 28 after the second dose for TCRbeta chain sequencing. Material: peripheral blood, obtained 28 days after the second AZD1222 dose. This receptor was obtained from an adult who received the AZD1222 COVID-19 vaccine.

The CDR3 region: CASSPPTAYNEQFF. The DNA sequence is as follows: TGTGCCAGCTCACCACCGACGGCCTACAATGAGCAGTTCTTC. The V gene is TRBV18 and the J gene is TRBJ2-1; the D gene remains uncertain. From a lookup of the germline V gene, CDR1 and CDR2 are KGHSH and LQKENI. Counted from cysteine to phenylalanine, this CDR3 has 14 amino acids. Here the CDR3 DNA is all that survives: 42 bases in frame from base 1. The junction carries 5 bases between V and J, which are trimmed by 0 bases and 2 bases respectively. The reference TRBV18 and TRBJ2-1 proteins fill in what lies around the CDR3, so the full variable domain reads NAGVMQNPRHLVRRRGQEARLRCSPMKGHSHVYWYRQLPEEGLKFMVYLQKENIIDESGMPKERFSAEFPKEGPSILRIQQVVRGDSAAYFCASSPPTAYNEQFFGPGTRLTVL.